The 14 T cell receptor beta chains given below trace back to one sample, sequenced in a study of early T cells in non-severe SARS-CoV-2 infection. TCRdb re-called the 5' RACE reads through MiXCR, storing one row per CDR3 protein. The sample lists tens of thousands of distinct CDR3 sequences; 4.7% were seen once. Sequencing input: whole blood. These receptor sequences come from an adult who was a healthcare worker with PCR-confirmed SARS-CoV-2 infection or an uninfected control (not recorded which).

This clonotype was counted ten times or more. The V and J genes are TRBV14 and TRBJ1-5; D is uncertain. The germline gives CDR1 SGHDN, CDR2 FVKESK. This CDR3 spans 15 amino acids. V lost 1 base, J lost 4 bases, and 11 bases lay in between. The CDR3 spells CASSQGPHGNQPQHF. CDR3 DNA sequence: TGTGCCAGCAGCCAAGGACCCCATGGGAATCAGCCCCAGCATTTT.

At least ten counts were recorded for this clonotype. The rearrangement uses TRBV21-1 and TRBJ2-7; the listed D gene, TRBD1, was not tested against the DNA. TRBV21-1 is marked as a pseudogene. The CDR3 consists of 15 residues. CDR3 sequence reads: CASSKAHRQNYEQYF. CDR3 DNA sequence: TGTGCCAGCAGCAAAGCGCACAGACAGAACTACGAGCAGTACTTC.

The V and J genes are TRBV29-1 and TRBJ2-3, with 7 nucleotides matching TRBD1. The germline V gene has CDR1 SQVTM and CDR2 ANQGSEA. The CDR3 is 12 residues long. J gave up 3 bases and V 6 bases, and 3 bases lay outside the gene matches. CDR3 sequence reads: CSVDRVTDTQYF. CDR3 DNA: TGCAGCGTAGACAGGGTGACAGATACGCAGTATTTT.

This clonotype was observed many times. The J gene is TRBJ2-1, the V gene TRBV3-1; the match to TRBD2 covers 9 bases. The CDR3 consists of 17 residues. The ends lost 1 base at V and 9 bases at J; junction bases unmatched: 13. Germline V lookup: CDR1 LGHDT, CDR2 YNNKEL (reference sequence). CDR3 amino acids: CASSQVSGRGGLGEQFF. DNA of the CDR3: TGTGCCAGCAGCCAAGTCAGTGGGCGGGGGGGCCTAGGTGAGCAGTTCTTC.

In its sample, this clonotype was seen once. This chain joins TRBV18 and TRBJ2-5; D not certain. CDR1 is KGHSH and CDR2 is LQKENI in the germline V gene. There are 13 residues in the CDR3. Between the trimmed V and J ends, which lost 3 bases and 1 base, there was a span of 6 bases. The CDR3: CASSPPTQETQYF. The CDR3 DNA follows: TGTGCCAGCTCACCGCCGACCCAAGAGACCCAGTACTTC.

This clonotype was recorded at least ten times. The CDR3 coding sequence is TGTGCCAGCTCACCGACAGGGGTCTATGGCTACACCTTC. It specifies CASSPTGVYGYTF. V gene TRBV18 combines with J gene TRBJ1-2, with 8 bases identical to TRBD1. Germline V gene data show CDR1 as KGHSH and CDR2 as LQKENI. After removal of 3 bases from V and 4 bases from J, the junction contained 1 base not matched to a gene. The CDR3 extends over 13 amino acids.

This clonotype showed up many times. The V call is TRBV7-9, the J call TRBJ1-2; D remains ambiguous. The CDR3 length is 18 residues. Germline V CDR1 and CDR2: SEHNR, FQNEAQ (reference sequence). V was clipped by 5 bases and J by 0 bases, with 22 bases between them. The CDR3 protein is CASSIGLSSDRTNYGYTF. For the CDR3, the DNA is TGTGCCAGCAGCATAGGGCTATCATCGGACCGAACTAACTATGGCTACACCTTC.

This clonotype is classed as medium-sized (0.01 to 0.1%). The chain uses TRBV5-1 and TRBJ2-3, with no clear D. CDR1 is SGHRS, CDR2 YFSETQ, per germline. This CDR3 contains 14 residues. The V end was cut by 0 bases, the J end by 8 bases, with 13 bases between. This CDR3 reads CASSLGTQMITQYF. CDR3 nucleotide sequence: TGCGCCAGCAGCTTGGGGACCCAAATGATTACGCAGTATTTT.

This clonotype was seen ten or more times. This rearrangement joins TRBV21-1 to TRBJ1-5. TRBV21-1 is marked as a pseudogene. The CDR3 covers 15 residues. CDR3 sequence: CASSKVVSSNQPQHF. The CDR3 coding sequence is TGTGCCAGCAGCAAAGTGGTGTCGAGCAATCAGCCCCAGCATTTT.

The rearrangement uses TRBV7-9 and TRBJ2-3; D remains unclear. Germline V gene lookup returns CDR1 SEHNR and CDR2 FQNEAQ (reference sequence). V dropped 0 bases and J dropped 4 bases, with 11 bases sitting between them. This CDR3 has 15 amino acids. The CDR3 protein is CASSLAALPADTQYF. The CDR3 DNA reads TGTGCCAGCAGCTTAGCGGCACTGCCTGCAGATACGCAGTATTTT.

This clonotype has ten or more counts. The V and J genes are TRBV20-1 and TRBJ1-2; 7 bases fit TRBD1. Trimming at V came to 6 bases and at J to 4 bases, leaving 11 bases not matched to a gene. Per the germline V gene, CDR1 is DFQATT and CDR2 is SNEGSKA (reference sequence). The CDR3 covers 14 residues. The CDR3 is CSARRDQGVYGYTF. The CDR3 DNA reads TGCAGTGCCAGACGGGACCAGGGGGTCTATGGCTACACCTTC.

This clonotype was detected ten times or more. V usage is TRBV11-2 and J usage is TRBJ2-7; D gene unclear. Looked up from germline, CDR1 is SGHAT and CDR2 is FQNNGV. V was trimmed by 3 bases and J by 2 bases, leaving 11 bases between them. CDR3 length equals 14 residues. CDR3 DNA sequence: TGTGCCAGCAGCTTTCGTGAAGGGCCCTACGAGCAGTACTTC. Protein sequence: CASSFREGPYEQYF.

In its sample, this clonotype was seen many times. V is TRBV2 and J is TRBJ1-2; TRBD1 might be the D (5 bases). This CDR3 has 13 residues. From germline, CDR1 is SNHLY and CDR2 FYNNEI. V was clipped by 4 bases and J by 4 bases, with 10 bases between them. CDR3 sequence: CASSGRGGYGYTF. The CDR3 DNA sequence: TGTGCCAGCAGTGGTCGGGGGGGCTATGGCTACACCTTC. Based on the CDR3 plus reference TRBV2 and TRBJ1-2, the full variable domain is EPEVTQTPSHQVTQMGQEVILRCVPISNHLYFYWYRQILGQKVEFLVSFYNNEISEKSEIFDDQFSVERPDGSNFTLKIRSTKLEDSAMYFCASSGRGGYGYTFGSGTRLTVV.

This clonotype was found many times. The V call is TRBV14, the J call TRBJ1-1; D is uncertain. Trimming removed 2 bases from V and 1 base from J, with 11 bases in between. The CDR3 runs to 15 residues. CDR1 is SGHDN and CDR2 is FVKESK in the germline V gene. The CDR3 loop reads CASSQLAVGNTEAFF. In DNA, the CDR3 is TGTGCCAGCAGCCAACTGGCCGTCGGGAACACTGAAGCTTTCTTT.